Shown below are 18 T cell receptor beta chains from a single sample sequenced in a study of shared clonotypes between healthy human individuals. This table comes from immunoSEQ multiplex PCR, and its TCRdb copy is limited to in-frame clones, with some not included. This table has some 500,000 clones, approximately 95% appearing once. The source material was naive CD4+ T cells sorted from blood. Subset described: CD45RA+ positively selected. The origin of the receptors is a woman under 40 in good health.

For the CDR3, the DNA is TGTGCCAGCAGCTCTGGAGCGGGTAGGGGGCGCAATCAGCCCCAGCATTTT. This encodes CASSSGAGRGRNQPQHF. The chain links TRBV7-9 to TRBJ1-5; 7 positions agree with TRBD1. V lost 4 bases and J lost 2; bases outside the gene matches: 11. The V gene's germline CDR1 is SEHNR and CDR2 FQNEAQ (reference sequence). The CDR3 is 17 amino acids.

This clone was seen a handful of times. The V gene is TRBV5-1, the J gene TRBJ1-1, with 9 nucleotides matching TRBD1. Looked up from germline, CDR1 is SGHRS and CDR2 is YFSETQ. The CDR3 is 15 amino acids. The ends lost 5 bases at V and 5 bases at J; junction bases unmatched: 10. CDR3 loop: CASSGWTGVGTEAFF. CDR3 nucleotide sequence: TGCGCCAGCAGTGGTTGGACAGGGGTAGGGACTGAAGCTTTCTTT.

The genes are TRBV6-4 and TRBJ2-1; 13 nucleotides align to TRBD2. This CDR3 is 14 amino acids long. Germline V CDR1 and CDR2: MRHNA, SNTAGT. Trimming removed 6 bases from V and 7 bases from J; junction bases left unmatched: 3. DNA for the CDR3: TGTGCCAGCAGCCGGGGACTAGCGGGGAATGAGCAGTTCTTC. Translated, it gives CASSRGLAGNEQFF.

The chain links TRBV5-1 to TRBJ2-7; 9 bases agree with TRBD1. CDR3 length: 16 residues. Unmatched junction bases numbered 9, after V lost 2 bases and J lost 3 bases. Looked up from germline, CDR1 is SGHRS and CDR2 is YFSETQ. The CDR3 is CASSFTPGQGFYEQYF. The CDR3 nucleotides are TGCGCCAGCAGCTTTACCCCGGGACAGGGATTCTACGAGCAGTACTTC.

This clone was counted a few times. The rearrangement joins TRBV2 to TRBJ1-3, with D perhaps TRBD1 (5 bases). This CDR3 is built from 15 residues. V lost 5 bases, J lost 0 bases, and 11 bases lay in between. The germline CDR1 and CDR2 sequences are SNHLY and FYNNEI. CDR3 sequence: CASSRDALSGNTIYF. The CDR3 DNA reads as TGTGCCAGCAGTAGGGACGCTCTCTCTGGAAACACCATATATTTT.

The genes are TRBV27 and TRBJ2-7; 7 bases agree with TRBD1. The CDR3 totals 15 residues. CDR1 MNHEY and CDR2 SMNVEV come from the germline V gene (reference sequence). After removal of 6 bases from V and 0 bases from J, the junction contained 8 bases not matched to a gene. CDR3 DNA sequence: TGTGCCAGCAGCCGGCCCGGGACAGACTCCTACGAGCAGTACTTC. Its protein is CASSRPGTDSYEQYF.

This chain uses TRBV2 with TRBJ2-3; D is unresolved. CDR1 and CDR2 from the germline V gene are SNHLY and FYNNEI. The CDR3 covers 15 residues. Trimming pared 7 bases from V and 2 bases from J, leaving 16 bases between. The CDR3 DNA follows: TGTGCCAGCACCCAAGGGCTAGTAGTCACAGATACGCAGTATTTT. Protein: CASTQGLVVTDTQYF.

The CDR3 coding sequence is TGTGCCAGCAGCTTAGGGGCCAGGAGCTCTGGAAACACCATATATTTT. Its translation: CASSLGARSSGNTIYF. V gene TRBV7-9 combines with J gene TRBJ1-3; D is uncertain. The V gene's germline CDR1 is SEHNR and CDR2 FQNEAQ (reference sequence). The CDR3 spans 16 residues. Trimming removed 1 base from V and 0 bases from J, with 10 bases in between.

This chain links TRBV11-2 with TRBJ2-3; D gene unclear. This CDR3 comprises 12 residues. V shed 2 bases and J shed 8 bases, with 8 bases lying between them. Germline values: CDR1 SGHAT, CDR2 FQNNGV. CDR3 nucleotide sequence: TGTGCCAGCAGCTTATGGGCCGGTACGCAGTATTTT. It encodes CASSLWAGTQYF.

This chain uses TRBV19 with TRBJ2-1; D is tentatively TRBD1 or TRBD2 (5 bases each). V was shortened by 2 bases and J by 2 bases, with 13 bases between the two germline ends. The germline CDR1 and CDR2 sequences are LNHDA and SQIVND (reference sequence). The CDR3 sequence is 16 residues long. In DNA form, the CDR3 reads TGTGCCAGTAGTATATGGGGGAGTGTCACCTACAATGAGCAGTTCTTC. Amino acids: CASSIWGSVTYNEQFF.

V usage is TRBV5-4 and J usage is TRBJ1-1; D may be TRBD1 (6 bases). Germline V lookup: CDR1 SGHNT, CDR2 YYREEE (reference sequence). This CDR3 contains 12 residues. Trimming shortened V by 4 bases and J by 6 bases, and 10 bases separated the two germline ends. CDR3 sequence: CASSPQGSEAFF. The CDR3 DNA is TGTGCCAGCAGCCCACAGGGCTCTGAAGCTTTCTTT. Filled out from reference TRBV5-4 and TRBJ1-1, the complete variable domain reads ETGVTQSPTHLIKTRGQQVTLRCSSQSGHNTVSWYQQALGQGPQFIFQYYREEENGRGNFPPRFSGLQFPNYSSELNVNALELDDSALYLCASSPQGSEAFFGQGTRLTVV.

This rearrangement joins TRBV5-4 to TRBJ1-1, with D unclear. The CDR3 consists of 14 residues. V gave up 2 bases and J gave up 5 bases, with 13 bases separating them. Germline CDR1 and CDR2: SGHNT and YYREEE (reference sequence). CDR3: CASSFVTPPTEAFF. CDR3 in DNA: TGTGCCAGCAGCTTTGTTACCCCACCGACTGAAGCTTTCTTT.

The genes are TRBV7-9 and TRBJ1-5; TRBD1 aligns across 7 bases. Germline assignment: CDR1 SEHNR and CDR2 FQNEAQ (reference sequence). Trimming at V came to 2 bases and at J to 0 bases, leaving 7 bases not matched to a gene. This CDR3 has 17 amino acids. For the CDR3, the DNA is TGTGCCAGCAGCTTATGGGCAGGGGGGAATAGCAATCAGCCCCAGCATTTT. Translation: CASSLWAGGNSNQPQHF.

V is TRBV19 and J is TRBJ2-3, with 12 bases matching TRBD2. J gave up 2 bases and V 5 bases, and 2 bases lay outside the gene matches. CDR1 and CDR2 (germline): LNHDA, SQIVND (reference sequence). This CDR3 region has 15 residues. CDR3 region: CASSPSGRATDTQYF. CDR3 DNA sequence: TGTGCCAGTAGTCCTAGCGGGAGGGCCACAGATACGCAGTATTTT.

Written as DNA, the CDR3 is TGCGCCAGCAGCGTAGAAGGCGGGGTGGATGAAGCTTTCTTT. It is translated as CASSVEGGVDEAFF. The V call is TRBV5-1, the J call TRBJ1-1, with D unclear. V lost 4 bases and J lost 7, with 17 bases in between. The CDR3 extends over 14 amino acids. CDR1 is SGHRS, CDR2 YFSETQ, per germline.

Turning to this clone: Other nucleotide sequences from this sample produce the same CDR3. V usage is TRBV28 and J usage is TRBJ2-7; no reliable D call. Germline V CDR1 and CDR2: MDHEN, SYDVKM. Trimming took 5 bases from V and 0 from J, leaving 5 bases between them. There are 12 residues in the CDR3. For the CDR3, the DNA is TGTGCCAGCAGTCTTAGCTCCTACGAGCAGTACTTC. Translating gives CASSLSSYEQYF.

This chain links TRBV6-5 with TRBJ1-2; D ambiguous. Trimming took 6 bases from V and 11 from J, leaving 19 bases between them. The CDR3 consists of 13 residues. Germline V gene lookup returns CDR1 MNHEY and CDR2 SVGAGI. The CDR3 sequence: CASSPGTPVPYTF. CDR3 sequence (DNA): TGTGCCAGCAGCCCAGGCACCCCCGTCCCATACACCTTC.

The chain employs TRBV29-1 and TRBJ2-1; the D is unclear. V gave up 4 bases and J gave up 2 bases, with 9 bases separating them. Germline CDR1 reads SQVTM; CDR2 reads ANQGSEA. The CDR3 length is 13 residues. CDR3 coding DNA: TGCAGCGTTGTATTAATCGCCTACAATGAGCAGTTCTTC. Its protein is CSVVLIAYNEQFF.